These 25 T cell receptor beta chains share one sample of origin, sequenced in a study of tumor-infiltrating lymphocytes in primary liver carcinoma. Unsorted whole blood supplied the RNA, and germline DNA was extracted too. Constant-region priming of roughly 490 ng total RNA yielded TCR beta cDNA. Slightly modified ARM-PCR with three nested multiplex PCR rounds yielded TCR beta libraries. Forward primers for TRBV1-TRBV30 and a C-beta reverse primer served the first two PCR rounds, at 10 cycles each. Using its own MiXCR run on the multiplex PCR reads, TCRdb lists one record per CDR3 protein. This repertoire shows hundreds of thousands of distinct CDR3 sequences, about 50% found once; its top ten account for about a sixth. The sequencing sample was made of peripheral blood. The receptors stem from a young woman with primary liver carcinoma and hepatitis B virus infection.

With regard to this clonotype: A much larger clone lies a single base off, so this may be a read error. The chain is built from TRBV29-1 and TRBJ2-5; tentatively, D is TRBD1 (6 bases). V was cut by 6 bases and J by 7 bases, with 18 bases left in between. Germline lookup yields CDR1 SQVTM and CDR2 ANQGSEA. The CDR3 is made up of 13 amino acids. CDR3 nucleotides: TGCAGCGTCGCCCGACAGGCAGGAAGGACCCAGTACTTC. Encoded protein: CSVARQAGRTQYF.

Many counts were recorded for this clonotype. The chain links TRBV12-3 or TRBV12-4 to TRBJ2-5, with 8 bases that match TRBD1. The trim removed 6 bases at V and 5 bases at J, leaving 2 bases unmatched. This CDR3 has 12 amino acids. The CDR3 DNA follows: TGTGCCAGCAGCAGACAGGGGGAGACCCAGTACTTC. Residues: CASSRQGETQYF.

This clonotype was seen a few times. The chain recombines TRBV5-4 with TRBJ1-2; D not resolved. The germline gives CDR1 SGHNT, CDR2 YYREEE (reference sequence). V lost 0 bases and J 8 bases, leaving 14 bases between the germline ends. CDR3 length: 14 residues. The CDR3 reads CASSLDRGMGGYTF. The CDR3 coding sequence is TGTGCCAGCAGCTTGGATCGGGGAATGGGAGGCTACACCTTC.

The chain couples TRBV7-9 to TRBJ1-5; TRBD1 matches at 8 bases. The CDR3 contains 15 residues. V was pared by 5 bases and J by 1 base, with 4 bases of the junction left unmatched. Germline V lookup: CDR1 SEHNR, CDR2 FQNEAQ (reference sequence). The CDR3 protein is CASSQGARSNQPQHF. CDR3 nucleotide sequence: TGTGCCAGCAGCCAGGGGGCGCGGAGCAATCAGCCCCAGCATTTT.

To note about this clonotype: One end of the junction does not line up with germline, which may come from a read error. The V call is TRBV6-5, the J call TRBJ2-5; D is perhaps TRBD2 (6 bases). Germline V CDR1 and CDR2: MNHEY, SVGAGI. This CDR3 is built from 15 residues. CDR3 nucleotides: TGTGCCGGCAGTCAGACAGTAGGCCCCGGGGGGACCCAGTACTTC. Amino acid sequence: CAGSQTVGPGGTQYF.

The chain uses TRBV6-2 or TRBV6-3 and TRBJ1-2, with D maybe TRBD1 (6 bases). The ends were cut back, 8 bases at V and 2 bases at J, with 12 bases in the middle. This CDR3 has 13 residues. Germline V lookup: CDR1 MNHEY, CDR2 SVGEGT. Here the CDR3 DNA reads TGTGCCAGCCGGGGGGCGGCGAACTATGGCTACACCTTC. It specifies CASRGAANYGYTF.

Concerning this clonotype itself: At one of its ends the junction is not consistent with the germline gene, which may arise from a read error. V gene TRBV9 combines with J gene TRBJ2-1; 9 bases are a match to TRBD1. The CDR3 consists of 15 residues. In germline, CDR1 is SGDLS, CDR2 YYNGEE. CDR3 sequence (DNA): TGTACCAGCAGCGCAACAGGGGGCTCCAACAATGAGCAGTTCTTC. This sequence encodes CTSSATGGSNNEQFF.

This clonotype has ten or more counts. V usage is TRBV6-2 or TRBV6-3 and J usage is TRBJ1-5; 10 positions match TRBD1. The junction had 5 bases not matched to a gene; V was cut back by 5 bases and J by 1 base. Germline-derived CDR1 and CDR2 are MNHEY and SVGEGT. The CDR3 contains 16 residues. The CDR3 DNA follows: TGTGCCAGCAGTCCCCGACAGGGGGCAAGCAATCAGCCCCAGCATTTT. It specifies CASSPRQGASNQPQHF.

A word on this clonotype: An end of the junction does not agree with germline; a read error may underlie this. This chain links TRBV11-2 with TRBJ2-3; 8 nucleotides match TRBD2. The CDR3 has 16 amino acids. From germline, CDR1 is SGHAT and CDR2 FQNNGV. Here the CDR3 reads CASCLQAGVSTDTQYF. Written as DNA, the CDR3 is TGTGCCAGCTGCTTACAAGCGGGAGTCAGCACAGATACGCAGTATTTT.

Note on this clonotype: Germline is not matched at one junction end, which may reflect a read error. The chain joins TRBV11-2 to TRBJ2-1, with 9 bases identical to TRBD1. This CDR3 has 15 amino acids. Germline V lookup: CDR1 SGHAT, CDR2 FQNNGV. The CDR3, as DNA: TGTGCCAGTAGCTCAGATACAGGGGGCATAAGCAGGCAGTTCTTC. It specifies CASSSDTGGISRQFF.

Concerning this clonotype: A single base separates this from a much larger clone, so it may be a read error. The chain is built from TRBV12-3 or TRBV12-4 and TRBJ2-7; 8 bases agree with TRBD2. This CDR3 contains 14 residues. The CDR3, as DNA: TGTGCCGGCAGTTTACGGCGGGAGGCCTACGAGCAGTACTTC. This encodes CAGSLRREAYEQYF.

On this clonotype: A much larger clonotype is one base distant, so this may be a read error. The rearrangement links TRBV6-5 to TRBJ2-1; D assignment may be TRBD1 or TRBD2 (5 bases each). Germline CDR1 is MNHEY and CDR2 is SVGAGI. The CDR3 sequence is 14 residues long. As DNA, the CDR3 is TGTGCCTGCAGTTACGGGACGGGCTACAATGAGCAGTTCTTC. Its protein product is CACSYGTGYNEQFF.

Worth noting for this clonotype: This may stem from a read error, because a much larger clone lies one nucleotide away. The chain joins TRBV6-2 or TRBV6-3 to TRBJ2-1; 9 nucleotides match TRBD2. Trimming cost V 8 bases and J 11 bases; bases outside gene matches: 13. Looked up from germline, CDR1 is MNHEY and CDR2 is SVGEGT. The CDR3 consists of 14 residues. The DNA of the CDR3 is TGTGCCAGCGTTCCCAGCGGGAGGCGGGGTAAGCAGTTCTTC. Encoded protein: CASVPSGRRGKQFF.

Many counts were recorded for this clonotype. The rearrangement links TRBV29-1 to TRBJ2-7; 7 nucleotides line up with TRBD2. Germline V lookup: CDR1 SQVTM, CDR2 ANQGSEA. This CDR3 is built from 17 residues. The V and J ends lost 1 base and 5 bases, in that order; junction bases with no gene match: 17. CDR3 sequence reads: CSVEGLLGSGVEHEQYF. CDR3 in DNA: TGCAGCGTTGAAGGGCTATTGGGCAGCGGGGTGGAACACGAGCAGTACTTC.

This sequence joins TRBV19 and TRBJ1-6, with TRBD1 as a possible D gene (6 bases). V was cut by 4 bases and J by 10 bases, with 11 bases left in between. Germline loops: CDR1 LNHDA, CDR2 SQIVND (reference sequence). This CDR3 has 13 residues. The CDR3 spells CASSTPGESPLHF. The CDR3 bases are TGTGCCAGTAGTACCCCAGGGGAATCACCCCTCCACTTT.

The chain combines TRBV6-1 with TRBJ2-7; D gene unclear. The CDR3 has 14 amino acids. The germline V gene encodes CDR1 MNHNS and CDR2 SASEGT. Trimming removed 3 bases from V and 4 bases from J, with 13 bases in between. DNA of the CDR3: TGTGCCAGCAGTGATTGGGGTTTTGGGTACGAGCAGTACTTC. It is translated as CASSDWGFGYEQYF.

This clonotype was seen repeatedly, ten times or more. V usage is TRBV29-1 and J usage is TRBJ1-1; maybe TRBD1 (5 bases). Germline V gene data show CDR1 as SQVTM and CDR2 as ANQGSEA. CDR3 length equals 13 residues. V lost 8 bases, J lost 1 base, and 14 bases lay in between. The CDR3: CSSIGAGNTEAFF. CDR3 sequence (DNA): TGCAGCTCAATAGGGGCTGGGAACACTGAAGCTTTCTTT.

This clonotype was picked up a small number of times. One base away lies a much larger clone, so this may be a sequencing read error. CDR3 amino acids: CSVVGGTGTGELFF. The CDR3 coding sequence is TGCAGCGTTGTGGGGGGTACAGGAACCGGGGAGCTGTTTTTT. The rearrangement links TRBV29-1 to TRBJ2-2; D is perhaps TRBD2 (6 bases). Per the germline V gene, CDR1 is SQVTM and CDR2 is ANQGSEA. V was trimmed by 4 bases and J by 5 bases, leaving 14 bases between them. The CDR3 consists of 14 residues.

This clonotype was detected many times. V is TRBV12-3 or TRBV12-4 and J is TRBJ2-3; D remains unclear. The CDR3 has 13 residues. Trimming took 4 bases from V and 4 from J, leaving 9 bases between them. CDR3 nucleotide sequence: TGTGCCAGCAGTTCCGTTACCCCAGATACGCAGTATTTT. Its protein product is CASSSVTPDTQYF.

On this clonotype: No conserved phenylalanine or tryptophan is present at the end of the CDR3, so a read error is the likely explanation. CDR3 bases: TGTGCCAGCAGCCACAGGGGGGGGGCCAAGAACATTCAGTACATC. It encodes CASSHRGGAKNIQYI. The chain carries TRBV28 and TRBJ2-4, with D maybe TRBD1 (8 bases). The CDR3 runs 15 residues. The germline V gene encodes CDR1 MDHEN and CDR2 SYDVKM.

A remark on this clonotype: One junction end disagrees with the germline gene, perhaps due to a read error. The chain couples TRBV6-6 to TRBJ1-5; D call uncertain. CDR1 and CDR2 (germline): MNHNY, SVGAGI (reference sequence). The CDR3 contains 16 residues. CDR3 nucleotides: TGTGCCAACAGTTACTCGACGGGGTTGAGCAATCAGCCCCAGCATTTC. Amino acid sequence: CANSYSTGLSNQPQHF.

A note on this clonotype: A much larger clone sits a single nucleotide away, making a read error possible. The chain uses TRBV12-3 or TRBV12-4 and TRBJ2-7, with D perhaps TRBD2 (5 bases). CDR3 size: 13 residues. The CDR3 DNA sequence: TGTACCAGCAGTTTCGGAGGAAACTACGAGCAGTACTTC. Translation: CTSSFGGNYEQYF.

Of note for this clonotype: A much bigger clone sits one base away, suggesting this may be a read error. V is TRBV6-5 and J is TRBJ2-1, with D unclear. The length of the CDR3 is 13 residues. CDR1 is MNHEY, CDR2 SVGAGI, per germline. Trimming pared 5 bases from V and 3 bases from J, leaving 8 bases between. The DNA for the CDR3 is TGTGCCAGCAGTGCGGACCTCTACAATGAGCAGTTCTTC. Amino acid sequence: CASSADLYNEQFF.

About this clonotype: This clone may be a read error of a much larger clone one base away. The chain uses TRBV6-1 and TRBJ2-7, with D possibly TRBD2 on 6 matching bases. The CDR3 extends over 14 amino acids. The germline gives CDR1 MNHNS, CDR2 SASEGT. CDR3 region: CPTSPVLRSYEQYF. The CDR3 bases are TGTCCCACTAGCCCGGTCCTCAGGTCCTACGAGCAGTACTTC.

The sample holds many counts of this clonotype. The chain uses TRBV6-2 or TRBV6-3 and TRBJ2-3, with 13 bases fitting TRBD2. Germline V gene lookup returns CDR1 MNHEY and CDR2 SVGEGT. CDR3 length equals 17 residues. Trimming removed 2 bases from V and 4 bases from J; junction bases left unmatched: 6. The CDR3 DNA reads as TGTGCCAGCAGTTACCCGAGGACTAGCGGGAGAGCAGATACGCAGTATTTT. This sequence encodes CASSYPRTSGRADTQYF.